The 15 T cell receptor beta chains below come from one sample, sequenced in a study of regulatory and conventional T cells in RAG deficiency. Only in-frame clones appear in the TCRdb table, and some are missing; sequencing was by immunoSEQ multiplex PCR. Of tens of thousands of clones listed, 80% to 95% are singletons. The sorted regulatory T cells were CD4+, CD25-high and CD127-low, with genomic DNA sequenced. These data also featured in a second study, about regulatory T cells. As that report states: The PCR used 52 TRBV and 13 TRBJ primers.

Sequencing was performed on Tregs sorted from blood. The source is a human donor in good health.

For the CDR3, the DNA is TGTGCCAGCAAGGCTAGCGGGGGGAAGACCCAGTACTTC. The encoded protein is CASKASGGKTQYF. This rearrangement joins TRBV6-5 to TRBJ2-5, with 11 bases that match TRBD2. CDR3 length equals 13 residues. CDR1 is MNHEY and CDR2 is SVGAGI in the germline V gene. The J segment lost 6 bases and the V segment lost 7 bases, leaving 4 bases of the junction unmatched.

The chain uses TRBV2 and TRBJ2-7; 14 bases agree with TRBD2. This CDR3 comprises 14 residues. V was clipped by 6 bases and J by 6 bases; unmatched bases: 4. Germline CDR1 reads SNHLY; CDR2 reads FYNNEI. The CDR3 protein is CASRYGLAGGEQYF. The CDR3 nucleotides are TGTGCCAGCAGATACGGACTAGCGGGGGGCGAGCAGTACTTC.

The CDR3 region is CASSLGLDYGYTF. The CDR3 DNA reads TGTGCCAGCAGCTTGGGCCTGGATTATGGCTACACCTTC. The rearrangement links TRBV7-8 to TRBJ1-2, with no clear D. V shed 3 bases and J shed 5 bases, with 10 bases lying between them. Germline V CDR1 and CDR2: SGHVS, FQNEAQ. The CDR3 spans 13 residues. Full variable domain (rest looked up from reference TRBV7-8 and TRBJ1-2): GAGVSQSPRYKVAKRGQDVALRCDPISGHVSLFWYQQALGQGPEFLTYFQNEAQLDKSGLPSDRFFAERPEGSVSTLKIQRTQQEDSAVYLCASSLGLDYGYTFGSGTRLTVV.

The rearrangement links TRBV28 to TRBJ2-3; no firm D call. This CDR3 is built from 14 residues. Germline V gene data show CDR1 as MDHEN and CDR2 as SYDVKM. Trimming left V 0 bases short and J 0 bases short, with 4 bases between. For the CDR3, the DNA is TGTGCCAGCAGTTTATGGGGTAGCACAGATACGCAGTATTTT. Residues: CASSLWGSTDTQYF.

The chain has TRBV5-6 and TRBJ2-3; a possible D gene is TRBD2 (6 bases). This CDR3 is built from 17 residues. The V and J ends lost 1 base and 5 bases respectively, with 20 bases between them. Germline V gives CDR1 SGHDT, CDR2 YYEEEE. The CDR3 is CASSLPGDPILRDTQYF. The CDR3 DNA reads TGTGCCAGCAGCTTGCCGGGGGACCCAATCTTAAGAGATACGCAGTATTTT.

This sequence joins TRBV18 and TRBJ1-2; 7 bases line up with TRBD1. J was trimmed by 3 bases and V by 3 bases; bases with no gene match: 4. CDR1 and CDR2 from the germline V gene are KGHSH and LQKENI. CDR3 length: 14 amino acids. The CDR3 region has the DNA TGTGCCAGCTCACCCCGACAGGGAGACTATGGCTACACCTTC. Protein product: CASSPRQGDYGYTF.

This chain joins TRBV11-2 and TRBJ2-5; 9 bases agree with TRBD2. J lost 3 bases, V lost 1 base, and 3 bases had no gene match. Germline loops: CDR1 SGHAT, CDR2 FQNNGV. The CDR3 contains 15 residues. The CDR3 DNA reads as TGTGCCAGCAGCTTAGGTCGACTAGCGGAAGAGACCCAGTACTTC. As protein: CASSLGRLAEETQYF.

The chain employs TRBV9 and TRBJ2-2, with D uncertain. Per the germline V gene, CDR1 is SGDLS and CDR2 is YYNGEE. The length of the CDR3 is 15 residues. V was pared by 4 bases and J by 2 bases, with 12 bases between. The CDR3: CASSQDALNTGELFF. In nucleotides, the CDR3 is TGTGCCAGCAGCCAGGATGCACTCAACACCGGGGAGCTGTTTTTT.

The J gene is TRBJ2-5, the V gene TRBV2, with TRBD2 identical over 11 bases. J was trimmed by 1 base and V by 5 bases; bases with no gene match: 12. The germline V gene has CDR1 SNHLY and CDR2 FYNNEI. The CDR3 length is 18 residues. The CDR3 DNA is TGTGCCAGCAGTCCCCGAAGGGGGACTAGCGGTTCCCAAGAGACCCAGTACTTC. This sequence encodes CASSPRRGTSGSQETQYF.

In DNA form, the CDR3 reads TGTGCCAGCTCACCACACACAGGGGACACTGAAGCTTTCTTT. As protein: CASSPHTGDTEAFF. The chain combines TRBV18 with TRBJ1-1; TRBD1 aligns across 7 bases. CDR1 KGHSH and CDR2 LQKENI come from the germline V gene. V lost 1 base and J lost 3; bases outside the gene matches: 2. The CDR3 is made up of 14 amino acids. The full variable domain, completed using reference TRBV18 and TRBJ1-1, is NAGVMQNPRHLVRRRGQEARLRCSPMKGHSHVYWYRQLPEEGLKFMVYLQKENIIDESGMPKERFSAEFPKEGPSILRIQQVVRGDSAAYFCASSPHTGDTEAFFGQGTRLTVV.

V usage is TRBV6-5 and J usage is TRBJ1-2, with D unclear. Germline CDR1 and CDR2: MNHEY and SVGAGI. Trimming cost V 8 bases and J 8 bases, with 3 bases left between them. This CDR3 has 8 amino acids. CDR3 sequence reads: CASGGYTF. The CDR3 nucleotides are TGTGCCAGCGGCGGCTACACCTTC.

V gene TRBV27 combines with J gene TRBJ2-3; possible D gene TRBD2, 5 bases. Trimming took 3 bases from V and 3 from J, leaving 13 bases between them. The CDR3 covers 15 residues. From germline, CDR1 is MNHEY and CDR2 SMNVEV (reference sequence). CDR3 region: CASSFPGIPTDTQYF. The CDR3 nucleotides are TGTGCCAGCAGTTTCCCCGGGATTCCAACAGATACGCAGTATTTT.

The V and J genes are TRBV21-1 and TRBJ2-7. TRBV21-1 is a pseudogene locus. This CDR3 is built from 15 residues. CDR3 coding DNA: TGTGCCAGCAGCCCAGGGTGGGGGTACTCCTACGAGCAGTACTTC. The encoded protein is CASSPGWGYSYEQYF.

The chain carries TRBV7-2 and TRBJ2-3; 7 nucleotides match TRBD2. The germline gives CDR1 SGHTA, CDR2 FQGNSA. V was pared by 1 base and J by 4 bases, with 14 bases of the junction left unmatched. This CDR3 contains 18 residues. The CDR3 here is CASSLVVVVAGESDTQYF. The CDR3 DNA sequence: TGTGCCAGCAGCTTAGTTGTCGTCGTGGCGGGGGAATCAGATACGCAGTATTTT.

The chain couples TRBV30 to TRBJ1-3, with D possibly TRBD1 on 5 matching bases. Germline V gives CDR1 GTSNPN, CDR2 SVGIG (reference sequence). V was pared by 0 bases and J by 0 bases, with 18 bases between. CDR3 size: 18 residues. CDR3 residues: CAWSVGWGRPNSGNTIYF. The CDR3 region has the DNA TGTGCCTGGAGTGTAGGGTGGGGCAGGCCCAACTCTGGAAACACCATATATTTT.